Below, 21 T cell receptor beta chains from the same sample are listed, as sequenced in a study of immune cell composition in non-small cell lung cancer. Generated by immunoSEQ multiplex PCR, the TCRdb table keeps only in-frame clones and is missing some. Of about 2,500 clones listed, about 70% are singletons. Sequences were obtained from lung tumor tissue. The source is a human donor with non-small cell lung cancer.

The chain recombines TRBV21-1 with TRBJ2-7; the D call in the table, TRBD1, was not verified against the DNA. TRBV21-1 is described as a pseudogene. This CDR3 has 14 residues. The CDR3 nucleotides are TGTGCCAGCAGCCGGGACAGGGCCTCGGGTGAGCAGTACTTC. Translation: CASSRDRASGEQYF.

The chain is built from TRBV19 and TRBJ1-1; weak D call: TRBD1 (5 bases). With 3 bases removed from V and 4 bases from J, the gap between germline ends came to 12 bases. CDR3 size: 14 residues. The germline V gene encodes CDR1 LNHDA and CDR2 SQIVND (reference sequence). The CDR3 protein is CASSIGARGTEAFF. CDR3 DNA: TGTGCCAGTAGTATTGGGGCGCGGGGCACTGAAGCTTTCTTT. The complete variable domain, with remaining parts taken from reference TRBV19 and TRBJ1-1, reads DGGITQSPKYLFRKEGQNVTLSCEQNLNHDAMYWYRQDPGQGLRLIYYSQIVNDFQKGDIAEGYSVSREKKESFPLTVTSAQKNPTAFYLCASSIGARGTEAFFGQGTRLTVV.

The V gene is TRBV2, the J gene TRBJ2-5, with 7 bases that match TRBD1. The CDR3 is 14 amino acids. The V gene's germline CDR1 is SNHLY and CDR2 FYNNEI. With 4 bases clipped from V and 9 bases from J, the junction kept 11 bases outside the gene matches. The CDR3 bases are TGTGCCAGCAGTGCCGGGACAGCCGCGCGGGCCCAGTACTTC. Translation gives CASSAGTAARAQYF.

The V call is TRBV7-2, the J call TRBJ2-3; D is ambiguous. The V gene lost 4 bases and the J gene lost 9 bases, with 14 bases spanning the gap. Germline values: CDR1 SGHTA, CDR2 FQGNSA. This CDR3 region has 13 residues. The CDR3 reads CASSSRRGDTQYF. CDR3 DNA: TGTGCCAGCAGCTCCCGTCGAGGAGACACGCAGTATTTT.

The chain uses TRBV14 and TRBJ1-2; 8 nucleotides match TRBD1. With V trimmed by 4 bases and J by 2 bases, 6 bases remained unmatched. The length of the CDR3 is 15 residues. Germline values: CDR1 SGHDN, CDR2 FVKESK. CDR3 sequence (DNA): TGTGCCAGCAGCCCTTTCGGACAGGGCAACTATGGCTACACCTTC. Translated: CASSPFGQGNYGYTF.

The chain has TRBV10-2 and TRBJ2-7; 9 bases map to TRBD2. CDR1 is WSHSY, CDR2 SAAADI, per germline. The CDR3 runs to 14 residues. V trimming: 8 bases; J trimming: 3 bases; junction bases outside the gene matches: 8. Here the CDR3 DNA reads TGCGCCAGCTCCGTAGCGGGGGCCCTCTACGAGCAGTACTTC. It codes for CASSVAGALYEQYF.

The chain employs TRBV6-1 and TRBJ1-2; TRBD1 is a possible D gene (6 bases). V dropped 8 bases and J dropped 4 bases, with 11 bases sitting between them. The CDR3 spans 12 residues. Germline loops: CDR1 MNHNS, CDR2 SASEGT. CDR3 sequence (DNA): TGTGCCAGCGAAGAAGGGGGCTATGGCTACACCTTC. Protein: CASEEGGYGYTF.

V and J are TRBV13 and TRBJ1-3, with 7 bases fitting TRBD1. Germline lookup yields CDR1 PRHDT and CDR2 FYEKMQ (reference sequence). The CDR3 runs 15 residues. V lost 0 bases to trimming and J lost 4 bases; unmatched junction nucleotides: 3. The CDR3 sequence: CASSLGTGAGNTIYF. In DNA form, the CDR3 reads TGTGCCAGCAGCTTAGGAACAGGGGCCGGAAACACCATATATTTT.

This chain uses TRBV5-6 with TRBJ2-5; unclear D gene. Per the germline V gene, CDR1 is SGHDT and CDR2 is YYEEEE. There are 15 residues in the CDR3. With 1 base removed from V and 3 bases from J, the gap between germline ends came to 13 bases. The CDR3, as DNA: TGTGCCAGCAGCTTGCAAAGGCACAGAAAAGAGACCCAGTACTTC. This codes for CASSLQRHRKETQYF.

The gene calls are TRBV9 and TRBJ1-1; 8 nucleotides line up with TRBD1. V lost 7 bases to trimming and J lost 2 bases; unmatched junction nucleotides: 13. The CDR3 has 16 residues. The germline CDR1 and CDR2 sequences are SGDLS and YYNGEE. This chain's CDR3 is CASGSATGAKNTEAFF. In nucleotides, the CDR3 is TGTGCCAGCGGTAGTGCGACAGGGGCCAAAAACACTGAAGCTTTCTTT.

In DNA, the CDR3 is TGTGCCAGCAGTTCCGGGACAGGGGCCTACGAGCAGTACTTC. This codes for CASSSGTGAYEQYF. The chain is built from TRBV11-2 and TRBJ2-7, with 10 nucleotides matching TRBD1. The V gene end was trimmed by 6 bases and the J gene end by 2 bases; junction bases not matched to a gene: 4. The CDR3 is 14 residues long. Per germline, CDR1 SGHAT and CDR2 FQNNGV.

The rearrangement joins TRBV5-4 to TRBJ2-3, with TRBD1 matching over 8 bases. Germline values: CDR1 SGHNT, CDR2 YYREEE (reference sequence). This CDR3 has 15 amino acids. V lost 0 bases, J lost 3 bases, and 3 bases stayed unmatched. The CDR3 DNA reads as TGTGCCAGCAGCTTGGGACAGGGGTTAACAGATACGCAGTATTTT. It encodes CASSLGQGLTDTQYF.

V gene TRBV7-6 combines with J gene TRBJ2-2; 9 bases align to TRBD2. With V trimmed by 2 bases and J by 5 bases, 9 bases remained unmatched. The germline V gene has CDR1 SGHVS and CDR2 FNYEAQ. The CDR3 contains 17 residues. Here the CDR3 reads CASSLHQLAGLTGELFF. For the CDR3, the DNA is TGTGCCAGCAGCTTACATCAGCTAGCGGGGTTGACCGGGGAGCTGTTTTTT. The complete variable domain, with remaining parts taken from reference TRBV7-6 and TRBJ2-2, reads GAGVSQSPRYKVTKRGQDVALRCDPISGHVSLYWYRQALGQGPEFLTYFNYEAQQDKSGLPNDRFSAERPEGSISTLTIQRTEQRDSAMYRCASSLHQLAGLTGELFFGEGSRLTVL.

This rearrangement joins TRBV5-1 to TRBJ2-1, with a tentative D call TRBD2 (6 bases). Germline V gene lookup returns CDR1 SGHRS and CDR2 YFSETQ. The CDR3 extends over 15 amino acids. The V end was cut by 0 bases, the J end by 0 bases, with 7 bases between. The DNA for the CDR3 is TGCGCCAGCAGCTTGGCCGGGAGCTCCTACAATGAGCAGTTCTTC. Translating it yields CASSLAGSSYNEQFF.

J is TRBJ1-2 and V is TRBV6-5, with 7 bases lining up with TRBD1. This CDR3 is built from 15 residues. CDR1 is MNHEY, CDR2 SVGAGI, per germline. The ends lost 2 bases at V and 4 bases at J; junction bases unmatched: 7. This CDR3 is CASSYTTGQSYGYTF. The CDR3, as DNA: TGTGCCAGCAGTTACACTACGGGACAGTCCTATGGCTACACCTTC.

CDR3 DNA: TGTGCCAGCAGTGTTACCGAGCGGGAGAGCTCCTATAATTCACCCCTCCACTTT. This codes for CASSVTERESSYNSPLHF. The chain is built from TRBV2 and TRBJ1-6, with D uncertain. The length of the CDR3 is 18 residues. Trimming removed 4 bases from V and 0 bases from J, with 16 bases in between. The V gene's germline CDR1 is SNHLY and CDR2 FYNNEI.

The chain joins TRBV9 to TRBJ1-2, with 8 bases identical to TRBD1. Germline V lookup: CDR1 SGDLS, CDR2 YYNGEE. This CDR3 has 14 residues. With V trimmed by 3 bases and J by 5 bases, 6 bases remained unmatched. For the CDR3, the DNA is TGTGCCAGCAGCGCCCCCGGGACAGGTTATGGCTACACCTTC. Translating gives CASSAPGTGYGYTF.

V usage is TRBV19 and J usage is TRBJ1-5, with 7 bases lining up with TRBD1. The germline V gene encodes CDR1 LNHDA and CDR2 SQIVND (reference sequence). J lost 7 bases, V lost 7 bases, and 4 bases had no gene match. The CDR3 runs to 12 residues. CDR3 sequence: CASTRGEQPQHF. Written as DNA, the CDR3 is TGTGCCAGTACCAGGGGGGAACAGCCCCAGCATTTT.

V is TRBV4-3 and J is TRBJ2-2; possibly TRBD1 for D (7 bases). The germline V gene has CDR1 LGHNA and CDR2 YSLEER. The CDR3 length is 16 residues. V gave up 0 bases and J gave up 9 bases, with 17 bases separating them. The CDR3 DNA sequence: TGCGCCAGCAGCCAAGAATTCCAGGGGGGCGGCCGGGAGCTGTTTTTT. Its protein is CASSQEFQGGGRELFF.

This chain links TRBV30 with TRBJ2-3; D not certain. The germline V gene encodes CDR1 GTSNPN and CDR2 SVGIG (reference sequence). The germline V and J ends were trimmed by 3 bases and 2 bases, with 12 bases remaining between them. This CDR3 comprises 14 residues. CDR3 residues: CAWSLSSLTDTQYF. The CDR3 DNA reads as TGTGCCTGGAGCCTTAGCAGCCTCACAGATACGCAGTATTTT.

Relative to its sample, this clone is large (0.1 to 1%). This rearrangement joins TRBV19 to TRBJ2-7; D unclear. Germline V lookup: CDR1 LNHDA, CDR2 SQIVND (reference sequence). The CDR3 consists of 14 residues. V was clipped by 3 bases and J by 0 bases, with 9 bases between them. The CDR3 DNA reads TGTGCCAGTAGTATTTCCGGGTACTCCTACGAGCAGTACTTC. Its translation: CASSISGYSYEQYF.